The T cell receptor beta chain under discussion was sequenced for a study of control samples from healthy donors and cancer patients. TCRdb's copy holds only in-frame clones and misses some; the assay was immunoSEQ multiplex PCR. This sample has roughly 130,000 clones, with approximately 89% found just once. This clone turned up a few times. Trimming removed 5 bases at V and 4 bases at J, with 17 bases between. Germline V gives CDR1 SGHAT, CDR2 FQNNGV. There are 15 residues in the CDR3. This chain uses TRBV11-2 with TRBJ1-1; D might be TRBD1 (5 bases). The TCR sequence derives from a man aged 18 to 35 in good health. Source material: blood. The chain's CDR3 is CASSARTAGSTEAFF. The CDR3 DNA reads as TGTGCCAGCAGCGCAAGAACGGCAGGGTCCACTGAAGCTTTCTTT.